The rows below give T cell receptor beta chains drawn from one sample of a study of human T cells and chemical hapten exposure. TCRdb reanalysed the RACE reads using MiXCR and keeps one entry per CDR3 protein. The data show over 300,000 distinct CDR3 sequences, with less than 6.5% seen just once and 2% to 3% held by the top ten. Sequencing was performed on whole blood, taken in connection with sensitization to the hapten diphenylcyclopropenone (DPC). The source is a woman aged 50 to 65 with alopecia areata. Some clones in this sample may be carry-over from other donors' samples. The CDR3 runs from the conserved cysteine through the conserved F or W. The order of the fields is clone size, J gene, CDR3 length, V gene, D gene, CDR3 protein, CDR3 DNA. D genes are given only for firm matches. Clone size is not always given. Where it is, it says once, few, many or a class for expanded clones.

>many|TRBJ1-1|13|TRBV5-4|NA
CASRTEMNTEAFF
TGTGCCAGCCGGACAGAGATGAACACTGAAGCTTTCTTT
>NA|TRBJ2-1|16|TRBV14|TRBD2
CASSLLAGGPGNEQFF
TGTGCCAGCAGCCTCTTAGCGGGAGGGCCTGGCAATGAGCAGTTCTTC
>few|TRBJ2-2|16|TRBV3-1|NA
CASSQELALNTGELFF
TGTGCCAGCAGCCAAGAGCTAGCCCTGAACACCGGGGAGCTGTTTTTT
>many|TRBJ2-2|12|TRBV29-1|NA
CSVVEGTGELFF
TGCAGCGTTGTAGAGGGTACCGGGGAGCTGTTTTTT
>many|TRBJ2-7|13|TRBV20-1|TRBD1
CSAQGQRSYEQYF
TGCAGTGCCCAGGGACAGCGGAGCTACGAGCAGTACTTC
>many|TRBJ2-2|16|TRBV6-1|NA
CASRGLAAPNTGELFF
TGTGCCAGCAGAGGACTCGCGGCTCCTAACACCGGGGAGCTGTTTTTT
>NA|TRBJ2-1|14|TRBV10-3|NA
CAITLGGGGNEQFF
TGTGCCATCACCCTTGGGGGTGGGGGAAATGAGCAGTTCTTC
>many|TRBJ2-3|20|TRBV7-9|TRBD2
CASSPPDVLAGGSSTDTQYF
TGTGCCAGCAGCCCCCCCGACGTACTAGCGGGGGGTTCTAGCACAGATACGCAGTATTTT
>many|TRBJ2-6|15|TRBV19|TRBD1
CASGAGGSGANVLTF
TGTGCCAGTGGGGCAGGGGGCTCTGGGGCCAACGTCCTGACTTTC
>few|TRBJ1-3|14|TRBV7-6|TRBD1
CASSPGTDRNTIYF
TGTGCCAGCAGCCCTGGGACAGACCGAAACACCATATATTTT
>many|TRBJ2-3|16|TRBV5-1|TRBD2
CASSLDPSGVADTQYF
TGCGCCAGCAGCTTGGATCCTAGCGGGGTAGCAGATACGCAGTATTTT
>NA|TRBJ2-7|13|TRBV12-3/TRBV12-4|NA
CASKQGLGSQQYF
TGTGCCAGCAAGCAAGGGCTTGGGTCCCAGCAGTACTTC
>NA|TRBJ1-6|17|TRBV20-1|TRBD1
CSARDLGQGNDNSPLHF
TGCAGTGCTAGAGACCTGGGACAGGGTAATGATAATTCACCCCTCCACTTT
>many|TRBJ1-2|15|TRBV20-1|NA
CSAPTEILIRGGYTF
TGCAGTGCCCCGACGGAGATTCTGATTCGTGGTGGCTACACCTTC
>NA|TRBJ2-5|14|TRBV27|TRBD1
CASSFRRGLETQYF
TGTGCCAGCAGTTTTAGAAGGGGGCTAGAGACCCAGTACTTC
>few|TRBJ2-3|14|TRBV28|NA
CASSLVSGGDTQYF
TGTGCCAGCAGTTTGGTTAGCGGTGGAGATACGCAGTATTTT
>few|TRBJ1-1|13|TRBV27|NA
CASSSSGSTEAFF
TGTGCCAGCAGTTCGTCAGGGAGCACTGAAGCTTTCTTT
>many|TRBJ1-4|13|TRBV13|TRBD1
CASSADRAEKLFF
TGTGCCAGCAGCGCGGACAGGGCTGAAAAACTGTTTTTT
>many|TRBJ2-3|16|TRBV2|NA
CASSETRPRGTDTQYF
TGTGCCAGCAGTGAAACCCGACCCCGGGGCACAGATACGCAGTATTTT
>NA|TRBJ1-4|16|TRBV7-9|NA
CASSQDVGGINEKLFF
TGTGCCAGCAGCCAGGACGTTGGGGGGATTAATGAAAAACTGTTTTTT
>many|TRBJ2-7|13|TRBV5-6|NA
CASDQLQGSEQYF
TGTGCCAGCGACCAACTGCAGGGCTCCGAGCAGTACTTC
>many|TRBJ1-1|18|TRBV27|NA
CASSLSAPGHILNTEAFF
TGTGCCAGCAGTTTATCCGCCCCGGGTCATATTTTGAACACTGAAGCTTTCTTT
>few|TRBJ1-3|13|TRBV29-1|NA
CSVDVAGGNTIYF
TGCAGCGTTGATGTTGCTGGTGGAAACACCATATATTTT
>many|TRBJ2-3|13|TRBV20-1|TRBD2
CSARTSGTDTQYF
TGCAGTGCGAGGACTAGCGGCACAGATACGCAGTATTTT
>many|TRBJ2-2|18|TRBV4-3|TRBD2
CASSQGASGRRDTGELFF
TGCGCCAGCAGCCAAGGGGCGAGCGGGAGAAGGGACACCGGGGAGCTGTTTTTT
>NA|TRBJ2-3|16|TRBV12-3/TRBV12-4|TRBD2
CASSPLGRGVTDTQYF
TGTGCCAGCAGTCCCCTGGGGAGGGGAGTCACAGATACGCAGTATTTT
>few|TRBJ1-1|15|TRBV4-2|NA
CASSREQLMNTEAFF
TGTGCCAGCAGCCGAGAACAGCTGATGAACACTGAAGCTTTCTTT
>many|TRBJ1-2|12|TRBV29-1|NA
CSVEGGLTGYTF
TGCAGCGTTGAAGGGGGACTGACAGGCTACACCTTC
>few|TRBJ2-7|14|TRBV12-3/TRBV12-4|NA
CASSPGPYSYEQYF
TGTGCCAGCAGTCCGGGGCCCTACTCCTACGAGCAGTACTTC
>many|TRBJ1-4|17|TRBV4-2|NA
CASSLTQVKRAGEKLFF
TGTGCCAGCAGCCTCACCCAGGTTAAGAGAGCGGGGGAAAAACTGTTTTTT
>many|TRBJ1-1|14|TRBV10-3|NA
CAISESVRVTEAFF
TGTGCCATCAGTGAGTCTGTCAGGGTCACTGAAGCTTTCTTT
>few|TRBJ2-3|12|TRBV6-6|NA
CASSHRSHTQYF
TGTGCCAGCAGCCACAGGTCTCATACGCAGTATTTT
>many|TRBJ2-5|14|TRBV7-6|NA
CASSLAGVEETQYF
TGTGCCAGCAGCTTAGCGGGAGTCGAGGAGACCCAGTACTTC
>many|TRBJ2-1|15|TRBV28|NA
CASSRYRGGSNEQFF
TGTGCCAGCAGTAGATACAGGGGAGGGTCGAATGAGCAGTTCTTC
>NA|TRBJ1-2|17|TRBV5-1|TRBD1
CASSETGTGGGRYGYTF
TGCGCCAGCAGCGAGACCGGGACAGGAGGCGGGCGGTATGGCTACACCTTC
>few|TRBJ2-3|14|TRBV12-3/TRBV12-4|TRBD1
CASKTGQSTDTQYF
TGTGCCAGCAAAACGGGACAGAGCACAGATACGCAGTATTTT
>many|TRBJ2-3|16|TRBV6-1|NA
CASSEWAGAGSDTQYF
TGTGCCAGCAGTGAATGGGCGGGGGCCGGGTCAGATACGCAGTATTTT
>many|TRBJ2-7|13|TRBV29-1|NA
CSVSTGAPYEQYF
TGCAGCGTTTCTACCGGGGCCCCCTACGAGCAGTACTTC
>NA|TRBJ1-2|13|TRBV30|NA
CAWSGFRVSGYTF
TGTGCCTGGAGTGGCTTCAGGGTCTCTGGCTACACCTTC
>many|TRBJ2-7|14|TRBV27|NA
CASSLSKASVEQYF
TGTGCCAGCAGTTTATCGAAGGCTAGCGTCGAGCAGTACTTC
>NA|TRBJ2-5|13|TRBV12-3/TRBV12-4|NA
CASRPDSQETQYF
TGTGCCAGCAGACCGGACAGCCAAGAGACCCAGTACTTC
>many|TRBJ2-5|15|TRBV5-1|NA
CASSMDKTVVETQYF
TGCGCCAGCAGCATGGACAAAACGGTCGTGGAGACCCAGTACTTC
>NA|TRBJ2-3|14|TRBV3-1|NA
CASSTRGSTDTQYF
TGTGCCAGCAGTACCCGGGGTAGCACAGATACGCAGTATTTT
>few|TRBJ2-1|13|TRBV27|TRBD2
CATTGLARNEQFF
TGTGCCACCACGGGACTAGCCCGCAATGAGCAGTTCTTC
>NA|TRBJ2-1|17|TRBV7-6|NA
CASSLESAGSSYNEQFF
TGTGCCAGCAGCTTAGAATCCGCCGGGAGCTCCTACAATGAGCAGTTCTTC
>NA|TRBJ1-1|12|TRBV29-1|NA
CSASLGYTEAFF
TGCAGCGCCTCACTTGGCTACACTGAAGCTTTCTTT
>many|TRBJ2-5|16|TRBV12-3/TRBV12-4|NA
CASSLASARVQETQYF
TGTGCCAGCAGTTTAGCTAGCGCGCGGGTCCAAGAGACCCAGTACTTC
>many|TRBJ2-3|14|TRBV7-2|NA
CASSLRPSADTQYF
TGTGCCAGCAGCTTACGACCGAGCGCAGATACGCAGTATTTT
>few|TRBJ2-2|14|TRBV5-1|NA
CASRPGGEVGELFF
TGCGCCAGCAGGCCCGGGGGAGAGGTCGGGGAGCTGTTTTTT
>many|TRBJ2-3|13|TRBV29-1|TRBD1
CSAGTGSTDTQYF
TGCAGCGCCGGGACAGGGAGCACAGATACGCAGTATTTT
>NA|TRBJ2-1|14|TRBV30|NA
CAWSVRAGGSEQFF
TGTGCCTGGAGTGTTAGGGCAGGGGGGAGTGAGCAGTTCTTC
>many|TRBJ2-7|12|TRBV29-1|TRBD2
CSVEVAGYEQYF
TGCAGCGTTGAGGTAGCGGGCTACGAGCAGTACTTC
>NA|TRBJ2-3|16|TRBV5-1|TRBD2
CASSIGTSGGTDTQYF
TGCGCCAGCAGCATTGGGACTAGCGGGGGCACAGATACGCAGTATTTT
>many|TRBJ2-7|16|TRBV27|TRBD2
CASSLLAGAISYEQYF
TGTGCCAGCAGTCTACTAGCGGGGGCAATCTCCTACGAGCAGTACTTC